The following is a TCR beta chain sequence with its context. The antigen remains undetermined. TCRB transcripts that were expressed got sequenced, as all of the isolated RNA had been reverse transcribed. TCRdb keeps only in-frame clones here, not all; method: immunoSEQ multiplex PCR. The table lists hundreds of thousands of clones, around 12% of them singletons. This CDR3 spans 16 amino acids. The V segment lost 1 base and the J segment 0 bases; nucleotides outside the gene matches: 3. CDR1 is SGHDT, CDR2 YYEEEE, per germline. The data are from a study of beta chain features in type 1 diabetes. Study-level points and caveats: Whether HLA type influences TCRB rearrangement remained unresolved here.

This chain connects TRBV5-6 to TRBJ2-1, with TRBD2 matching over 8 bases. The origin of this receptor is a young man in good health. What was sequenced was naive CD4+ T cells from blood. For the CDR3, the DNA is TGTGCCAGCAGCTTGCGCGGGAGGAACTCCTACAATGAGCAGTTCTTC. This sequence encodes CASSLRGRNSYNEQFF.